This T cell receptor beta chain was observed in a study of T cells in Graves' hyperthyroidism and ophthalmopathy. For the study at large: At initial diagnosis, before any treatment had begun, peripheral blood was obtained.

The CDR3 runs 15 residues. Germline loops: CDR1 SGHRS, CDR2 YFSETQ. With 0 bases clipped from V and 1 base from J, the junction kept 3 bases outside the gene matches. The authors deemed Graves' hyperthyroidism stable absent ophthalmopathy progression within 18 months. Exclusion of a patient resulted from uncontrolled infection, other autoimmune disease, pregnancy or lactation. It was RNA transcripts that yielded the amplified TCR beta CDR3 regions. An initial round of RT-PCR targeting the TCR CDR3 relied on the HTBI primer set. TCRdb independently ran MiXCR on the multiplex PCR reads; one entry per CDR3 protein. The sample lists a few hundred thousand distinct CDR3 sequences, approximately 14% occurring once.

The specimen sequenced was blood. The chain combines TRBV5-1 with TRBJ1-2, with 7 bases lining up with TRBD1. The TCR originated in a woman aged 25 to 45 with Graves' hyperthyroidism. The CDR3 DNA is TGCGCCAGCAGCTTGGACAGGGGCGATAACTATGGCTACACCTTC. This translates into CASSLDRGDNYGYTF.